This T cell receptor beta chain came from a study of shared T cell receptors in the human thymus (dated by TCRdb to about 2021). Study-wide context: The study investigated the way shared, self-reactive T-cell receptor alpha chains are produced in the human thymus.

Receptor libraries were prepared by the immunoSEQ multiplex PCR assay. The immuneACCESS repertoire file appears here via TCRdb, limited to in-frame rearrangements. These files lack a portion of the clones; in checked studies, under half of the deficit traces to unresolved V genes, and the cause of the others is not known. The table for this sample lists some 700,000 clones; 88% of them were counted only once. The top ten clones comprise about 0.01% of the sample. Comments on this clone: The clone's antigen remains unknown. No per-base quality is available; no much larger clone lies one base away.

The CDR3 sequence holds 13 residues, the cysteine and phenylalanine included. Only CDR3 DNA remains: 39 bases, in frame from the first base. A distance of 9 bases separates the germline ends of V and J, which lose 3 bases and 3 bases respectively. The CDR1 and CDR2 encoded by the germline V gene (reference sequence) are SGHNT and YYREEE. The same sample was also studied in work on human thymus T cells. In that second paper, the authors write: The donors were immunologically healthy infants in Finland who had open corrective cardiac surgery for congenital heart defects. The thymus tissue came from surgical resects taken out during corrective cardiac surgery. Usage of V and J gene segments appeared to be biased in both the thymic and the peripheral blood repertoires. The related research found that thymic TCR repertoires overlapped highly between unrelated individuals. The study described the TCR alpha and beta repertoires in under ten infant thymus samples and four matching peripheral blood samples. The infant donors were roughly 7 to 244 days old, and the cohort included six or seven males and a couple of females. Thymocytes were freed from the tissue by mechanical means and kept at -70 degrees C as pellets of roughly 8.5-31 million cells. Genomic DNA was extracted from frozen cell pellets with a QIAsymphony instrument. The immunoSEQ multiplex PCR assay was used to amplify the TCRB and TCRAD loci from a standardized amount of quality-controlled genomic DNA. The amplicons spanned the V(D)J region and were long enough to cover the CDR3 and allow V and J genes to be identified. The amplicons were sequenced on an Illumina platform via the commercial immunoSEQ service. Primer bias and sequencing errors were corrected using previously described methods, and TCRAD and TCRB definitions followed the IMGT database. Repertoires were analysed with immunoSEQ Analyzer 3.0 and VDJTools, covering basic statistics, V/J segment usage, diversity estimates, rarefaction and pairwise overlap. Chao1, ChaoE, Efron-Thisted, Shannon and inverse Simpson indices were used to estimate diversity, which was also estimated on datasets down-sampled to the smallest sample. Repertoire overlap was determined by strict matching of CDR3 nucleotide sequence, V gene and J gene, and Jaccard-based multidimensional scaling clustering was applied. On average, thymus samples yielded about 730,000 unique TCRB clonotypes, whereas blood samples yielded approximately 90,000.

Sequenced input: thymocytes. The receptor was derived from a boy under two years old with a congenital heart defect. Donor details come from another sample of the same person, matched by shared clones. The chain was built from TRBV5-4 and TRBJ1-2; the D gene lacks a confident call. The CDR3 protein is CASSSPQYYGYTF. Read as DNA, the sequence is TGTGCCAGCAGCTCCCCCCAATACTATGGCTACACCTTC.